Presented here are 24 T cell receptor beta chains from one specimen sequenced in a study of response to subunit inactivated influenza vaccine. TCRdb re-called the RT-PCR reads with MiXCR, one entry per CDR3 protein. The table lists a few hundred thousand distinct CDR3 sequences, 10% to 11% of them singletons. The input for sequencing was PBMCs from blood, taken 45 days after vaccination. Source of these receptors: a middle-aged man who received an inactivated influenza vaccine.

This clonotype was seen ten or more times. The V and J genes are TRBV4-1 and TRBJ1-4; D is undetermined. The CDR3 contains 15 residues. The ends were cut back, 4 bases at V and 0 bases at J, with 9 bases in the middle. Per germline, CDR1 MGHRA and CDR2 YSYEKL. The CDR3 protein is CASSPLWTTNEKLFF. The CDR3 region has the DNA TGCGCCAGCAGCCCCCTCTGGACAACTAATGAAAAACTGTTTTTT.

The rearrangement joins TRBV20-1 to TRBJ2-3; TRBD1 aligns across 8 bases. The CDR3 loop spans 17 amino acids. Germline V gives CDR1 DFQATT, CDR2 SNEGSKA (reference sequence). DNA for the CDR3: TGCTGCGCTAGAGACGTCGAGCGGACAGGGCTTACAGATACGCAGTATTTT. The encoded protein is CCARDVERTGLTDTQYF.

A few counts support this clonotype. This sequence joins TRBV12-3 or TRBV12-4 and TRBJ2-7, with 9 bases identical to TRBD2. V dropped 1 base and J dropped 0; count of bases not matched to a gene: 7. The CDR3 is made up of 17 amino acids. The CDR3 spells CASSLVTASGDSYEQYF. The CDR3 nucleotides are TGTGCCAGCAGTTTAGTCACGGCTAGCGGGGACTCCTACGAGCAGTACTTC.

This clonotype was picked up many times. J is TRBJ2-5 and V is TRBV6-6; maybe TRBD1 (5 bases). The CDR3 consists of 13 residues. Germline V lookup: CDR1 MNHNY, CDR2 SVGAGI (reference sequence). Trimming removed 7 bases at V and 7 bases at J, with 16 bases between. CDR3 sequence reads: CASKLGQPGTQYF. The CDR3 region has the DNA TGTGCCAGCAAACTGGGGCAACCGGGGACCCAGTACTTC.

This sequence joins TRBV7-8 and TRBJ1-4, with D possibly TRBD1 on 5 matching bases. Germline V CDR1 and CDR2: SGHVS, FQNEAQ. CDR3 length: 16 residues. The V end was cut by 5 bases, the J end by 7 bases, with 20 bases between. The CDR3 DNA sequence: TGTGCCAGCAGCGCCAGCAGCGGCCAGGGCGCTGAAAAACTGTTTTTT. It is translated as CASSASSGQGAEKLFF.

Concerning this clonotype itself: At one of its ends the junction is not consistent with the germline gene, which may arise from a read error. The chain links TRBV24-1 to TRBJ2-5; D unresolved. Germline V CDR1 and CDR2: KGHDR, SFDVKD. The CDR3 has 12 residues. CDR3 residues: CATSDYHETQYF. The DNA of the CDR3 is TGTGCCACCAGTGACTACCATGAGACCCAGTACTTC.

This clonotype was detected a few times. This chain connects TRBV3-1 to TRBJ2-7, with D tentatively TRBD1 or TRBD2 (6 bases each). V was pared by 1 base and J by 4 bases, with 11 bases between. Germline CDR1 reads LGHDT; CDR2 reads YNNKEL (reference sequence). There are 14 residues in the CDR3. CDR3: CASSQVGAGYEQYF. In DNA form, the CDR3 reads TGTGCCAGCAGCCAAGTGGGGGCGGGATACGAGCAGTACTTC.

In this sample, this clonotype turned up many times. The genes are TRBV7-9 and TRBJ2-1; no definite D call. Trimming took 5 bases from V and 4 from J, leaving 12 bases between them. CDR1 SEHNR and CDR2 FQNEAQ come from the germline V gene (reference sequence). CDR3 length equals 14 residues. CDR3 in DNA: TGTGCCAGCAGCCACCTATCATGGTACAATGAGCAGTTCTTC. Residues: CASSHLSWYNEQFF.

CDR3 sequence reads: CASSYSGQGPYEQYF. The CDR3 DNA follows: TGTGCCAGCAGTTACTCGGGACAGGGGCCCTACGAGCAGTACTTC. J is TRBJ2-7 and V is TRBV6-5; 10 nucleotides agree with TRBD1. The CDR3 length is 15 residues. V trimming: 0 bases; J trimming: 2 bases; junction bases outside the gene matches: 1. CDR1 is MNHEY and CDR2 is SVGAGI in the germline V gene.

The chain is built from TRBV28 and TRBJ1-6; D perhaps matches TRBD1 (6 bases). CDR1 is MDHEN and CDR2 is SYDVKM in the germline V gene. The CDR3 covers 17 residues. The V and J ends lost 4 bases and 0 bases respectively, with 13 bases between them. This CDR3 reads CASSSGQLGSYNSPLHF. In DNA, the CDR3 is TGTGCCAGCAGTTCCGGACAGTTAGGCTCCTATAATTCACCCCTCCACTTT.

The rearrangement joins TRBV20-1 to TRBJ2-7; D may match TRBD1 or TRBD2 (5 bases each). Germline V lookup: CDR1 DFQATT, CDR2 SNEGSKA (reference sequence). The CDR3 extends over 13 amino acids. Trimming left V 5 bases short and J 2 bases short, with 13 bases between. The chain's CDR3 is CSAGGLGAYEQYF. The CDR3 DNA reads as TGCAGTGCTGGGGGATTGGGGGCCTACGAGCAGTACTTC.

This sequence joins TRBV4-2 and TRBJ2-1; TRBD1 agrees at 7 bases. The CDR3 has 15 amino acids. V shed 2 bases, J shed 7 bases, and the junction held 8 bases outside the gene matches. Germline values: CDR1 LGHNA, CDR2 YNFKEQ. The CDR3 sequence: CASSQSGQVSNEQFF. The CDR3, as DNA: TGTGCCAGCAGCCAATCCGGACAGGTGTCGAATGAGCAGTTCTTC.

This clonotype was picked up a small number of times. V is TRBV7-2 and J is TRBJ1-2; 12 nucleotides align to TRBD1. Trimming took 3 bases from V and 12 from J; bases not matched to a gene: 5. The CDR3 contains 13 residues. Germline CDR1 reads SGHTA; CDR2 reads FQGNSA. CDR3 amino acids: CASSFGTGGKHTF. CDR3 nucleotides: TGTGCCAGCAGCTTCGGGACAGGGGGCAAGCACACCTTC.

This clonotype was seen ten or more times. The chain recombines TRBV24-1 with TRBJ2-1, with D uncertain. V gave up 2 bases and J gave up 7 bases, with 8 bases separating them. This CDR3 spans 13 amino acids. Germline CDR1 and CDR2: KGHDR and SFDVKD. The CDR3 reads CATSDSLYNEQFF. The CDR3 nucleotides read TGTGCCACCAGTGATTCATTATATAATGAGCAGTTCTTC.

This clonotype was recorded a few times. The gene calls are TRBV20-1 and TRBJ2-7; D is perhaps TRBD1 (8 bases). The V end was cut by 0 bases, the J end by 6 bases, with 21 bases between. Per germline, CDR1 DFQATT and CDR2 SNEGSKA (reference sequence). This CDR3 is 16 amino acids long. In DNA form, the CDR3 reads TGCAGTGCTAGAGACGCCAAGCGGGGACAGGCCGGCGAGCAGTACTTC. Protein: CSARDAKRGQAGEQYF.

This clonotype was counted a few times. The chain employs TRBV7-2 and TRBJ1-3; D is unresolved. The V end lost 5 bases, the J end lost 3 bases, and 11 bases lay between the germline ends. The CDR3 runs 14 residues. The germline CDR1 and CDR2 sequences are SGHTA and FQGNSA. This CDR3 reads CASSLNIVGNTIYF. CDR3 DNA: TGTGCCAGCAGCCTTAACATTGTTGGAAACACCATATATTTT.

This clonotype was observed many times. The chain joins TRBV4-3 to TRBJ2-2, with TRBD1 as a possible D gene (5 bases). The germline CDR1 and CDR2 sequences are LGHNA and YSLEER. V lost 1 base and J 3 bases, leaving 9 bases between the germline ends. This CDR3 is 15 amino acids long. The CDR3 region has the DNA TGCGCCAGCAGCCAAGGCAGGGTTTACACCGGGGAGCTGTTTTTT. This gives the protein CASSQGRVYTGELFF.

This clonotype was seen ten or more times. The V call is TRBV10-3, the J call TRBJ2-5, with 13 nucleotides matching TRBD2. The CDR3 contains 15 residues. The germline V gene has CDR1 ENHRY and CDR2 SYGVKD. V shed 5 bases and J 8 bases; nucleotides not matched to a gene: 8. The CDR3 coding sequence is TGTGCCATCAGTCTAGGACTAGCGGGAGAGCTTACCCAGTACTTC. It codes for CAISLGLAGELTQYF.

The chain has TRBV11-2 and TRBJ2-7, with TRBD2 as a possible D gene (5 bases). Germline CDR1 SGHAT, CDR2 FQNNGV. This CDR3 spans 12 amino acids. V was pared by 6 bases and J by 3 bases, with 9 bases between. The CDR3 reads CASRSRGYEQYF. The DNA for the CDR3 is TGTGCCAGCAGGTCTCGGGGCTACGAGCAGTACTTC.

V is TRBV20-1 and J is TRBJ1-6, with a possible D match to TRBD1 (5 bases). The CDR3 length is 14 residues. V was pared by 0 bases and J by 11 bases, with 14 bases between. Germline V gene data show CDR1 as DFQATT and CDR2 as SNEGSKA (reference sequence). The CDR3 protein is CSARDPRGGAPLHF. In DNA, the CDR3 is TGCAGTGCTAGAGACCCTCGGGGGGGAGCACCCCTCCACTTT.

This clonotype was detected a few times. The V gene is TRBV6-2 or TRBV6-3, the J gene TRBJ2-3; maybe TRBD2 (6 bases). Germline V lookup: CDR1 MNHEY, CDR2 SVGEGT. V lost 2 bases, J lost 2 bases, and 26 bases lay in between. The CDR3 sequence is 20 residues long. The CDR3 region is CASSYKLTWEAWVLTDTQYF. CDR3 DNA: TGTGCCAGCAGTTACAAGCTGACATGGGAGGCCTGGGTCCTCACAGATACGCAGTATTTT.

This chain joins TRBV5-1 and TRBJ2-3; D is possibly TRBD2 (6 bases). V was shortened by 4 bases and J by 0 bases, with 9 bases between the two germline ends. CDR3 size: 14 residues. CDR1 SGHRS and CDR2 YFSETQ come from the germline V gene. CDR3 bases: TGCGCCAGCAGCGGCGGGGAAAGCACAGATACGCAGTATTTT. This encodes CASSGGESTDTQYF.

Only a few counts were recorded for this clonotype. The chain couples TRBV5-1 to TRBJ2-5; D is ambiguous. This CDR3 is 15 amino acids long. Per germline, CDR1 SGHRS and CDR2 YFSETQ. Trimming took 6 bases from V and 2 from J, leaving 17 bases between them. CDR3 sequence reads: CASNRATQVQETQYF. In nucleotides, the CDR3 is TGCGCCAGCAACCGCGCGACGCAAGTACAAGAGACCCAGTACTTC.

The CDR3 loop is CASSWGQGKNSPLHF. CDR3 coding DNA: TGCGCCAGCAGCTGGGGACAGGGGAAGAATTCACCCCTCCACTTT. The chain joins TRBV5-1 to TRBJ1-6; TRBD1 matches at 10 bases. There are 15 residues in the CDR3. V lost 3 bases to trimming and J lost 7 bases; unmatched junction nucleotides: 4. Germline V gene data show CDR1 as SGHRS and CDR2 as YFSETQ.